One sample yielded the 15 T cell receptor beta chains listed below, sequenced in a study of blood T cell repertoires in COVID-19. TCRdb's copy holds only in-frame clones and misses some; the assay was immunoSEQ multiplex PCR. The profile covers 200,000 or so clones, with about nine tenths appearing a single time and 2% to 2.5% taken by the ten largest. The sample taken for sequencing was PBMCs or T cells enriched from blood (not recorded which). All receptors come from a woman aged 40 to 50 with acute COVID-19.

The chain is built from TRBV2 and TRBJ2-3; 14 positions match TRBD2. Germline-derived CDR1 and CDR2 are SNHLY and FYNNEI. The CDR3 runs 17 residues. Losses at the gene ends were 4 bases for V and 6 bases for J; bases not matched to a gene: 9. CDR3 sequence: CASSGLPGLAGVDTQYF. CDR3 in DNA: TGTGCCAGCAGTGGTCTCCCGGGACTAGCGGGAGTCGATACGCAGTATTTT.

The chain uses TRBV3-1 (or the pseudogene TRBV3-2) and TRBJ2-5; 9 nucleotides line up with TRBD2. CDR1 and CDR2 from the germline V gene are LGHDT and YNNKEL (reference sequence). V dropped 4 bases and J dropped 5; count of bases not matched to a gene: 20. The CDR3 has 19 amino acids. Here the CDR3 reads CASSRWWLAGKSSGETQYF. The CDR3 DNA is TGTGCCAGCAGCCGGTGGTGGCTAGCGGGAAAATCTAGCGGTGAGACCCAGTACTTC.

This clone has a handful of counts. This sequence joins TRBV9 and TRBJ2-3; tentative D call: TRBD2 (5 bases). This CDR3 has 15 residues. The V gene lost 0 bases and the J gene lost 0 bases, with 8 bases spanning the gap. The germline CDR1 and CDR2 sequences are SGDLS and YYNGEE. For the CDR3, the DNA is TGTGCCAGCAGCGTAGGCGGGTACAGCACAGATACGCAGTATTTT. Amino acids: CASSVGGYSTDTQYF.

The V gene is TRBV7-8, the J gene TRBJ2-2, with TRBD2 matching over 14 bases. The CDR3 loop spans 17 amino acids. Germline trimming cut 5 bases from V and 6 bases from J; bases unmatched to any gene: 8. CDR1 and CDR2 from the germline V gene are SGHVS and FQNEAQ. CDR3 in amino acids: CASSTRLAGGSAGELFF. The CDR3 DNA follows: TGTGCCAGCAGCACAAGACTAGCGGGAGGGAGTGCCGGGGAGCTGTTTTTT. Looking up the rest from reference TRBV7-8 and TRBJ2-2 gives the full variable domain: GAGVSQSPRYKVAKRGQDVALRCDPISGHVSLFWYQQALGQGPEFLTYFQNEAQLDKSGLPSDRFFAERPEGSVSTLKIQRTQQEDSAVYLCASSTRLAGGSAGELFFGEGSRLTVL.

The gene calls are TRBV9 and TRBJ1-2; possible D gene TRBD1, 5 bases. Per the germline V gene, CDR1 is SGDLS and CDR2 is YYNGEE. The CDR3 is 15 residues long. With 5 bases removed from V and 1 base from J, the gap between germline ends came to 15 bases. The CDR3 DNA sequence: TGTGCCAGCAGTTCCGGGACTTCTAGTAACTATGGCTACACCTTC. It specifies CASSSGTSSNYGYTF.

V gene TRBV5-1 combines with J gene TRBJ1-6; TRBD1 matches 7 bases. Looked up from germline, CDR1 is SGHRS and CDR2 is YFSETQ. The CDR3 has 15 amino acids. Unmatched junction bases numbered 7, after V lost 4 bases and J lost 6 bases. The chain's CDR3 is CASSGGTARNSPLHF. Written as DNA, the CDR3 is TGCGCCAGCAGCGGCGGGACAGCCCGTAATTCACCCCTCCACTTT.

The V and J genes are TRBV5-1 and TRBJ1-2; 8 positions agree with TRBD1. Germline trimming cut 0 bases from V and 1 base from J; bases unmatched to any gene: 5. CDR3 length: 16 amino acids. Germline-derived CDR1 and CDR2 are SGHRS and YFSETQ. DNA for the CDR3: TGCGCCAGCAGCTTGGCCCGGACAGGGCTTAACTATGGCTACACCTTC. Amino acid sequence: CASSLARTGLNYGYTF. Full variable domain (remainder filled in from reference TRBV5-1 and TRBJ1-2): KAGVTQTPRYLIKTRGQQVTLSCSPISGHRSVSWYQQTPGQGLQFLFEYFSETQRNKGNFPGRFSGRQFSNSRSEMNVSTLELGDSALYLCASSLARTGLNYGYTFGSGTRLTVV.

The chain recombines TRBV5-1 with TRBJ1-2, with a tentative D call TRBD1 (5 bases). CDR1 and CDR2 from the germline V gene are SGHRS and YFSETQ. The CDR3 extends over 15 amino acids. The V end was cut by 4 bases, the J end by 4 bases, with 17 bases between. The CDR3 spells CASSQDTRASYGYTF. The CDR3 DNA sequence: TGCGCCAGCAGCCAGGACACCCGGGCCTCCTATGGCTACACCTTC.

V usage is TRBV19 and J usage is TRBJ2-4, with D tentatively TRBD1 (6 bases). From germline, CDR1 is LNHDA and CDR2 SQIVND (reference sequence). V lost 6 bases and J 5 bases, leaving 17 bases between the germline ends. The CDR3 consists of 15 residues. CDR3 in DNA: TGTGCCAGTAGGGAACAGGGAGTCGGTCAAAACATTCAGTACTTC. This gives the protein CASREQGVGQNIQYF. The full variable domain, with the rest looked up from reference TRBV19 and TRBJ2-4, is DGGITQSPKYLFRKEGQNVTLSCEQNLNHDAMYWYRQDPGQGLRLIYYSQIVNDFQKGDIAEGYSVSREKKESFPLTVTSAQKNPTAFYLCASREQGVGQNIQYFGAGTRLSVL.

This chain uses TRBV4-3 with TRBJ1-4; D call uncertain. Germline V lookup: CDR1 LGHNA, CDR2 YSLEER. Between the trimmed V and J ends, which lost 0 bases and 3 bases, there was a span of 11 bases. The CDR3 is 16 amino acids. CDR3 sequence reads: CASSQDSAVSNEKLFF. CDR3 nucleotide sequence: TGCGCCAGCAGCCAAGATTCCGCGGTTTCTAATGAAAAACTGTTTTTT.

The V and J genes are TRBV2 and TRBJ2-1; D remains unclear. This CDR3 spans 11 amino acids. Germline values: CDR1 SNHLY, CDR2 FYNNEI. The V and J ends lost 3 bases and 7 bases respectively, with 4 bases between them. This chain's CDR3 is CASSERNEQFF. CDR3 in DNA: TGTGCCAGCAGTGAGCGGAATGAGCAGTTCTTC.

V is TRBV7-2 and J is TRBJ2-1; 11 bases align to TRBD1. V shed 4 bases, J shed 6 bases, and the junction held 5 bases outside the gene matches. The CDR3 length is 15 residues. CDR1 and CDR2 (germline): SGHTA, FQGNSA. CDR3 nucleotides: TGTGCCAGCAGCTCAGGACAGGGGGCTAGCAATGAGCAGTTCTTC. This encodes CASSSGQGASNEQFF.

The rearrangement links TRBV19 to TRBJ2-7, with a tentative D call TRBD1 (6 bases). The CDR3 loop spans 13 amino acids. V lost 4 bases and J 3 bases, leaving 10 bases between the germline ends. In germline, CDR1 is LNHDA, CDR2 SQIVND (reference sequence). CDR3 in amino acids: CASSKQGFYEQYF. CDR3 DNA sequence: TGTGCCAGTAGTAAACAGGGCTTCTACGAGCAGTACTTC.

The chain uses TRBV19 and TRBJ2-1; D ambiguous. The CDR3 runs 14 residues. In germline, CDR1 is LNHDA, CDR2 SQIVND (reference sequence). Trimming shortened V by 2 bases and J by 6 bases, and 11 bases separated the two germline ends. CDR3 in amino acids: CASSIPQAFNEQFF. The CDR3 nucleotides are TGTGCCAGTAGTATACCCCAGGCTTTCAATGAGCAGTTCTTC.

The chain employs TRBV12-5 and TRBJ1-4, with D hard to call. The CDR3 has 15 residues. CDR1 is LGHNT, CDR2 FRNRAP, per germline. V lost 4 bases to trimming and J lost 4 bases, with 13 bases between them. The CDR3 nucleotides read TGTGCTAGTGGTTCGTCACGCACCGGTAATGAAAAACTGTTTTTT. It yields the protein CASGSSRTGNEKLFF. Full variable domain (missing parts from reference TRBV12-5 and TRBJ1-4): DARVTQTPRHKVTEMGQEVTMRCQPILGHNTVFWYRQTMMQGLELLAYFRNRAPLDDSGMPKDRFSAEMPDATLATLKIQPSEPRDSAVYFCASGSSRTGNEKLFFGSGTQLSVL.